A selection of T cell receptor beta chains follows, all from one sample in a study of blood T cell repertoires in COVID-19. Profiling relied on immunoSEQ multiplex PCR, and the TCRdb table lists in-frame clones only, not all of them. There are 210,000 or so clones in the sample; 90% occur only once, and less than 0.7% lies in the top ten. The sample taken for sequencing was peripheral blood. These receptor sequences come from a man aged 45 to 65 with acute or convalescent COVID-19. Both conserved end residues are part of each CDR3. D genes are given only for firm matches. Rows may omit the clone size; those that give it use once, few, many or a size class.

V gene,clone size,D gene,J gene,CDR3 protein,CDR3 DNA
TRBV10-2,-,-,TRBJ1-1,CASRIGGNTEAFF,TGCGCCAGCAGGATCGGGGGGAACACTGAAGCTTTCTTT
TRBV6-4,-,-,TRBJ1-6,CASSEQVPERHSPLHF,TGTGCCAGCAGTGAACAGGTCCCCGAGCGACATTCACCCCTCCACTTT
TRBV6-5,-,TRBD1,TRBJ1-1,CASSRHRGNTEAFF,TGTGCCAGCAGTCGACACAGGGGGAACACTGAAGCTTTCTTT
TRBV3-1/TRBV3-2,-,-,TRBJ1-2,CASSQGRGWNYGYTF,TGTGCCAGCAGCCAAGGACGGGGGTGGAACTATGGCTACACCTTC
TRBV27,-,TRBD1,TRBJ1-3,CASSLLNRGLGGNTIYF,TGTGCCAGCAGTTTACTGAACAGGGGGCTGGGAGGAAACACCATATATTTT
TRBV19,-,TRBD2,TRBJ2-3,CASSKTSAGDTQYF,TGTGCCAGTAGTAAGACTAGCGCTGGCGATACGCAGTATTTT
TRBV5-8,once,-,TRBJ2-1,CASSPRRGGRDEQFF,TGTGCCAGCAGCCCCAGAAGGGGGGGGAGGGATGAGCAGTTCTTC
TRBV2,once,TRBD1,TRBJ1-1,CASSVRTGGEAFF,TGTGCCAGCAGTGTTAGGACAGGAGGAGAAGCTTTCTTT
TRBV5-1,-,TRBD2,TRBJ2-1,CASSLGVSGGDEQFF,TGCGCCAGCAGCTTGGGAGTTAGCGGGGGCGATGAGCAGTTCTTC
TRBV28,-,TRBD1,TRBJ2-2,CASSGPGQGGFGGELFF,TGTGCCAGCAGCGGCCCGGGACAGGGAGGTTTTGGCGGGGAGCTGTTTTTT
TRBV19,-,-,TRBJ2-1,CASSELAGVGNEQFF,TGTGCCAGCAGCGAACTAGCTGGGGTAGGCAATGAGCAGTTCTTC
TRBV7-9,-,-,TRBJ1-1,CASSLALWEGEAFF,TGTGCCAGCAGCTTAGCGCTTTGGGAGGGTGAGGCTTTCTTT
TRBV6-5,-,-,TRBJ2-7,CASSYSTGRPYEQYF,TGTGCCAGCAGTTACTCGACCGGGAGACCCTACGAGCAGTACTTC
TRBV13,-,-,TRBJ1-1,CASNPRREVVVTEAFF,TGTGCCAGCAACCCTAGGAGGGAGGTTGTTGTCACTGAAGCTTTCTTT
TRBV7-9,-,TRBD1,TRBJ1-1,CASTDGQGESNTEAFF,TGTGCCAGCACCGACGGACAGGGAGAATCGAACACTGAAGCTTTCTTT
TRBV4-1,-,TRBD1,TRBJ2-3,CASSPLGQGLDTQYF,TGCGCCAGCAGCCCCCTGGGACAGGGTTTGGATACGCAGTATTTT
TRBV30,-,-,TRBJ1-5,CAWSVRGARNQPQHF,TGTGCCTGGAGTGTACGGGGGGCTAGGAATCAGCCCCAGCATTTT
TRBV19,-,-,TRBJ2-2,CASSRTLDYPTGELFF,TGTGCCAGTAGTAGAACCCTGGACTACCCCACCGGGGAGCTGTTTTTT